What follows describes a single TCR beta chain. Its antigen remains unknown. V lost 5 bases to trimming and J lost 10 bases; unmatched junction nucleotides: 15. The CDR3 is 16 amino acids. The germline CDR1 and CDR2 sequences are MDHEN and SYDVKM. Donors were Caucasian adults residing in Nashville, Tennessee, USA. This sample is drawn from a study of shared clonotypes between healthy human individuals. Background on the study: Those who served as donors were a couple of women and three men between the ages of 18 and 49. CD4 naive and memory got three plates each, CD8 naive two, CD8 memory one. Study results and caveats: The sharing of 5% to 5.5% of naive CD4 clonotypes was seen across a handful of donors.

Sequenced by immunoSEQ multiplex PCR; TCRdb stores in-frame clones only, minus some. The repertoire consists of about 1.5 million clones, with 95% to 99% occurring once and the leading ten covering 0.4% to 0.55%. Material: naive CD4+ T cells sorted from blood. Subset here: CD45RA+ positively selected. The source is a man between 25 and 39 years old in good health. The genes are TRBV28 and TRBJ1-4; 8 nucleotides agree with TRBD1. CDR3 sequence (DNA): TGTGCCAGCAGTCCCGGGACAGGTTCGAGTTGGGGAAAACTGTTTTTT. It translates to CASSPGTGSSWGKLFF.